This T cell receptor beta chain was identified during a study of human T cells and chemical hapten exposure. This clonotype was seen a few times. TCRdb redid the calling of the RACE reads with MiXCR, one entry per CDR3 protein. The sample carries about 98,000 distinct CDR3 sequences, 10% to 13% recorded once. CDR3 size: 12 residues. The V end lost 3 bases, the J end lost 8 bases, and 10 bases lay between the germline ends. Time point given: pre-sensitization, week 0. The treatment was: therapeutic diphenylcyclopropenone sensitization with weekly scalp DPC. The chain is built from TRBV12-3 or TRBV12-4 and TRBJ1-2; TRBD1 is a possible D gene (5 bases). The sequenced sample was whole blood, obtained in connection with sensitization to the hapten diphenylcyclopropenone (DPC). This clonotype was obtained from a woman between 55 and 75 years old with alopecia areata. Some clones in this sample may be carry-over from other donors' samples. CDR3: CASSLGGSGYTF. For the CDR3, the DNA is TGTGCCAGCAGTTTGGGGGGTTCCGGCTACACCTTC.